The T cell receptor (beta chain) described here comes from a study of shared clonotypes between healthy human individuals. The overall study: Per-donor plates numbered three CD4 naive, three CD4 memory, two CD8 naive and one CD8 memory. General study points: Memory subsets generally showed smaller estimated richness than naive subsets did. Sampling used blood alone; tissue repertoires probably differ.

Of note for this clone: Antigen unknown.

CD45RO negativity and positive selection for CCR7 defined naive CD8 cells, a population that excluded terminally differentiated effector memory CD45RA+ cells. None of the donors, who were healthy HIV-negative adults, had recently had acute infections or vaccinations. The protocol was immunoSEQ multiplex PCR, while the TCRdb copy is restricted to in-frame clones and leaves out a portion. The data hold about 1,800,000 clones, with approximately 94% observed a single time. V was pared by 5 bases and J by 3 bases, with 5 bases of the junction left unmatched. This CDR3 contains 13 residues. Germline V CDR1 and CDR2: GTSNPN, SVGIG (reference sequence).

The chain carries TRBV30 and TRBJ2-7; 9 bases match TRBD1. This receptor was taken from a man between 18 and 29 years old in good health. The sequenced sample consisted of naive CD8+ T cells sorted from blood. CDR3 sequence: CAWAPDRGYEQYF. The CDR3 DNA reads TGTGCCTGGGCCCCGGACAGGGGCTACGAGCAGTACTTC.